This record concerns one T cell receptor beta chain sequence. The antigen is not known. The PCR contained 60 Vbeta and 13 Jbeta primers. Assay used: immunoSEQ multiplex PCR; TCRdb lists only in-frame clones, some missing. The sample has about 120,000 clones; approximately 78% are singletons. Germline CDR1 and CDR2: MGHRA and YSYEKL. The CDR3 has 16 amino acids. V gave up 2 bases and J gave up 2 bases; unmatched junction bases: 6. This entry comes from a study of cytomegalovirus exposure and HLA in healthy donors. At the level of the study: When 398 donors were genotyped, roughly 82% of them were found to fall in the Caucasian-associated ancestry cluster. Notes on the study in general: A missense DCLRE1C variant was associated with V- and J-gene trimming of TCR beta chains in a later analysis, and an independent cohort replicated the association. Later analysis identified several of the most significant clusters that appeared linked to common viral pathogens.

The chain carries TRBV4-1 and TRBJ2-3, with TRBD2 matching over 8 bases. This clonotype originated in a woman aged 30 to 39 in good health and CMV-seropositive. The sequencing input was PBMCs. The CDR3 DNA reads TGCGCCAGCAGCCAATGGGGAGCGGGGGCCACAGATACGCAGTATTTT. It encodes CASSQWGAGATDTQYF.